This T cell receptor (beta chain) was sequenced for a study of T cells in localized non-small cell lung cancer. In regard to this clone: What it recognizes is unknown.

Sequencing was performed with immunoSEQ multiplex PCR; in TCRdb, only in-frame clones are kept and a portion is missing. The sample shows tens of thousands of clones, 65% to 90% of them seen only once. Study-wide results and caveats: Uninvolved adjacent lung showed the highest T cell clonality, exceeding tumor. There were a median around 57 of the top 100 tumor clones appearing in adjacent lung.

The CDR3 contains 15 residues. Unmatched junction bases numbered 9, after V lost 4 bases and J lost 3 bases. The germline gives CDR1 SGHDT, CDR2 YYEEEE. This sample comprised PBMCs, obtained before any cancer treatment. The receptor's source is a man aged 40-75 years with stage II lung adenocarcinoma. The V and J genes are TRBV5-6 and TRBJ2-5, with TRBD1 matching 7 bases. The CDR3 loop is CASSRRGTAKETQYF. As DNA, the CDR3 is TGTGCCAGCAGCCGTAGAGGGACAGCAAAAGAGACCCAGTACTTC.